This TCR beta chain was obtained from a study of T cell responses to AZD1222 COVID-19 vaccine. Study-wide context: Whether given at about 4 or about 12 weeks, second doses were pooled.

Data came from immunoSEQ multiplex PCR; TCRdb stores just in-frame clones and leaves some out. Here the sample spans under 200,000 clones, approximately 91% being singletons. V gave up 1 base and J gave up 8 bases, with 8 bases separating them. The CDR3 extends over 12 amino acids. Findings and limits, study-wide: Among vaccine-associated CD4 TCRs, coverage spanned spike, with dominance at 160-218 and 743-854. Only five to seven AZD1222 recipients were seropositive at baseline. Donor demographics were predominantly white British with a female majority; clonal diversity may be underestimated.

To note about this clone: What it binds is unknown.

The sequencing used peripheral blood, collected on day 0 of AZD1222 vaccination. The chain joins TRBV12-3 or TRBV12-4 to TRBJ1-1; D call uncertain. The receptor's source is an adult in good health. CDR3 residues: CASSLVLGEAFF. In nucleotides, the CDR3 is TGTGCCAGCAGTTTAGTTCTGGGGGAAGCTTTCTTT.